Reported below is one T cell receptor (beta chain). There is no known antigen for this receptor. Base qualities are missing; no much larger clone stands one base away. Taken with the paper, the label for treatment or condition translates to: allogeneic hematopoietic cell transplantation with graft depleted of TCRalphabeta T cells and CD19 B cells. TCRalphabeta/CD19-depleted allogeneic hematopoietic cell grafts were given to the transplant recipients, all of whom were children. This sample is drawn from a study of T-cell reconstitution after alpha-beta-depleted transplantation in children (TCRdb year 2016). Turning to the overall study: Using TCR repertoire profiling, the study quantitatively followed how T-cell immune reconstitution unfolded in children after TCRalphabeta/CD19-depleted allogeneic hematopoietic cell transplantation. Results the study describes overall, beyond this receptor: The frequencies of hyperexpanded clones fell over the following months, and after one year, T-cell counts and TCRbeta diversity were mostly attributed to newly produced T cells. The high TCRbeta diversity at day 60 in some patients was ascribed to recipient T cells and intrathymic progenitors that had survived conditioning. About two months after transplant, the apparently early recovery of alphabetaT-cell counts reportedly depended on just several hundred clones that had expanded rapidly and came from non-depleted graft cells.

The germline V and J ends show losses of 5 bases and 4 bases respectively, and no gene match explains 8 bases of the junction. Inclusive of the bounding cysteine and phenylalanine, the CDR3 is 15 residues long. Only the CDR3 region is kept as DNA, spanning 45 bases read in frame from base 1. Sequences SGDLS (CDR1) and YYNGEE (CDR2) are obtained from the germline V gene. Library creation used PCR. Instrument on record: Illumina HiSeq 2500. To normalize quantification of the TCRbeta repertoire, the TCR libraries were built with molecular barcoding that relied on unique molecular identifiers. The raw public reads went through TCRdb reprocessing: fastp at Q25, MiXCR clone calling, in-frame beta chains kept. Identical CDR3 protein sequences are pooled into one entry, listed with their most common genes and DNA. In this sample the table shows about 310,000 distinct CDR3 sequences, roughly 25% of which occur a single time. Over 9.5% of the sample is in the top ten clones.

The rearranged chain carries TRBV9 and TRBJ2-1; TRBD1 matches 8 bases in the middle. The source material was PBMCs, mostly from graft donor cells, sampled 180 days after TCRalphabeta/CD19-depleted stem cell transplant. The TCR originated in a male patient younger than 18 who had a stem cell transplant for acute lymphoblastic leukemia, so the T cells may come from the graft donor. CDR3 protein: CASSPGTGGYNEQFF. The DNA reads TGTGCCAGCAGTCCCGGGACAGGTGGATACAATGAGCAGTTCTTC.